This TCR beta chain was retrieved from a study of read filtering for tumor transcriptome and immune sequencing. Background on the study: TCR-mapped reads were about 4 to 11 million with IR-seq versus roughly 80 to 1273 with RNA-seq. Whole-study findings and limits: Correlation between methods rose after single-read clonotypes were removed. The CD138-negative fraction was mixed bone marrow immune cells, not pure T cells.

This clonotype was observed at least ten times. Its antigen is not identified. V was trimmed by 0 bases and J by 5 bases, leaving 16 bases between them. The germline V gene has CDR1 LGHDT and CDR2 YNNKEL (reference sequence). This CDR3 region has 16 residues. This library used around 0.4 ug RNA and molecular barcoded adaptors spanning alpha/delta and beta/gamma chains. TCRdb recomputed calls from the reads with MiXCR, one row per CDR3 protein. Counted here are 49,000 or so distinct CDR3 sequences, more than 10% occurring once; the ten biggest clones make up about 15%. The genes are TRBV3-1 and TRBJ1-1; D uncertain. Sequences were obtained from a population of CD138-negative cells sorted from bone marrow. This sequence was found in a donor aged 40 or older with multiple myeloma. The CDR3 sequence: CASSQESLQGNTEAFF. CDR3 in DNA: TGTGCCAGCAGCCAAGAGTCCCTGCAAGGGAATACTGAAGCTTTCTTT.